This note documents a single TCR beta chain sequence. Its target is unknown. Time point defined: blood 2 weeks post-SBRT. The treatment was: 15 Gy SBRT to primary tumor, nephrectomy 4 weeks later. Here immunoSEQ multiplex PCR was the method, and the copy in TCRdb shows in-frame clones only, minus some. There are 100,000 to 150,000 clones in the sample; around 90% occur only once, and 5% to 6.5% lies in the top ten. This specimen belongs to a study of radiation and T cells in renal cell carcinoma. The study's findings and limits: Top tumor clonotypes rose in blood 2 weeks post-radiation, then contracted. Baseline intratumoral clonotype presence is unknown without pretreatment biopsies.

This CDR3 has 15 amino acids. With 3 bases removed from V and 4 bases from J, the gap between germline ends came to 15 bases. Germline CDR1 reads MGHDK; CDR2 reads SYGVNS. The chain recombines TRBV25-1 with TRBJ2-5; D is perhaps TRBD1 or TRBD2 (5 bases each). The specimen comprised blood, sampled from a patient whose treatment included radiotherapy and nephrectomy. The receptor was isolated from a woman between 65 and 79 years old with renal cell carcinoma. CDR3 amino acids: CASSDALGVAETQYF. CDR3 bases: TGTGCCAGCAGTGATGCCCTGGGGGTGGCAGAGACCCAGTACTTC.